Following are 28 T cell receptor beta chains from one sample sequenced in a study of T cell repertoires in cytomegalovirus infection. TCRdb processed the reads anew with MiXCR; each CDR3 protein has one entry. The table lists tens of thousands of distinct CDR3 sequences, about 4.2% of them singletons. Sequenced: PBMCs. The receptors here all came from a human donor in good health (CMV status not recorded). Some clones in this sample may be carry-over from other donors' samples.

This clonotype was seen at least ten times. The chain employs TRBV7-8 and TRBJ2-1, with D maybe TRBD1 (6 bases). The CDR3 has 13 amino acids. In germline, CDR1 is SGHVS, CDR2 FQNEAQ. Trimming took 5 bases from V and 9 from J, leaving 14 bases between them. The CDR3 loop is CASSKDRGFEQFF. DNA for the CDR3: TGTGCCAGCAGCAAGGACAGAGGGTTTGAGCAGTTCTTC.

On this clonotype: This may arise from a read error, as a much more abundant clone is one base away. The rearrangement joins TRBV6-2 or TRBV6-3 to TRBJ1-1, with D maybe TRBD1 (5 bases). V lost 10 bases and J lost 4, with 16 bases in between. Germline CDR1 MNHEY, CDR2 SVGEGT. This CDR3 comprises 13 residues. The CDR3 coding sequence is TGTGCCATCAGCAGGGAAATGGGCACTGAAGCTTTCTTT. Amino acids: CAISREMGTEAFF.

In its sample, this clonotype was seen many times. This chain uses TRBV20-1 with TRBJ1-4; 7 bases align to TRBD1. Germline V CDR1 and CDR2: DFQATT, SNEGSKA (reference sequence). The CDR3 sequence is 15 residues long. The V segment lost 6 bases and the J segment 4 bases; nucleotides outside the gene matches: 11. The DNA for the CDR3 is TGCAGTGCCCGCCCGGGACAGCCTGGTAATGAAAAACTGTTTTTT. Residues: CSARPGQPGNEKLFF.

This clonotype was detected many times. The rearrangement links TRBV7-9 to TRBJ1-4; D call uncertain. This CDR3 contains 14 residues. V was trimmed by 5 bases and J by 5 bases, leaving 12 bases between them. The germline V gene has CDR1 SEHNR and CDR2 FQNEAQ (reference sequence). CDR3 sequence reads: CASSAGRENEKLFF. In nucleotides, the CDR3 is TGTGCCAGCAGCGCAGGACGGGAGAATGAAAAACTGTTTTTT.

This clonotype was seen repeatedly, ten times or more. The chain joins TRBV7-2 to TRBJ1-1; tentatively, D is TRBD1 (5 bases). Germline CDR1 is SGHTA and CDR2 is FQGNSA. The CDR3 runs 11 residues. V was cut by 1 base and J by 14 bases, with 11 bases left in between. The CDR3 region has the DNA TGTGCCAGCAGCTTAGGGGGGGGGTCGTTCTTT. Protein: CASSLGGGSFF.

This clonotype was recorded many times. The chain is built from TRBV7-4 and TRBJ2-1; possibly TRBD1 or TRBD2 for D (5 bases each). The CDR3 is 16 amino acids. V was cut by 6 bases and J by 0 bases, with 15 bases left in between. From germline, CDR1 is SGHVT and CDR2 SQSDAQ. CDR3 nucleotide sequence: TGTGCCAGCAGGACTCGGGGCTCCGGCTCCTACAATGAGCAGTTCTTC. This translates into CASRTRGSGSYNEQFF. Drawing the rest from reference TRBV7-4 and TRBJ2-1, the complete variable domain is GAGVSQSPRYKVAKRGRDVALRCDSISGHVTLYWYRQTLGQGSEVLTYSQSDAQRDKSGRPSGRFSAERPERSVSTLKIQRTEQGDSAVYLCASRTRGSGSYNEQFFGPGTRLTVL.

The table lists this clonotype with many counts. The rearrangement uses TRBV7-2 and TRBJ1-5; D not resolved. The CDR3 has 14 amino acids. Deletions cut 5 bases from V and 3 bases from J, with 11 bases between. CDR1 SGHTA and CDR2 FQGNSA come from the germline V gene. The CDR3 spells CASSHGLPNQPQHF. CDR3 in DNA: TGTGCCAGCAGCCATGGACTCCCCAATCAGCCCCAGCATTTT.

In its sample, this clonotype was seen many times. The gene calls are TRBV28 and TRBJ2-1; 8 bases agree with TRBD2. This CDR3 comprises 14 residues. After removal of 5 bases from V and 9 bases from J, the junction contained 9 bases not matched to a gene. The V gene's germline CDR1 is MDHEN and CDR2 SYDVKM. The CDR3 loop is CASSRLAGWREQFF. DNA of the CDR3: TGTGCCAGCAGTCGCCTAGCGGGCTGGCGTGAGCAGTTCTTC. Drawing the rest from reference TRBV28 and TRBJ2-1, the complete variable domain is DVKVTQSSRYLVKRTGEKVFLECVQDMDHENMFWYRQDPGLGLRLIYFSYDVKMKEKGDIPEGYSVSREKKERFSLILESASTNQTSMYLCASSRLAGWREQFFGPGTRLTVL.

The chain uses TRBV7-2 and TRBJ1-5; 8 nucleotides align to TRBD1. This CDR3 is built from 16 residues. Germline lookup yields CDR1 SGHTA and CDR2 FQGNSA. The J segment lost 3 bases and the V segment lost 4 bases, leaving 8 bases of the junction unmatched. In DNA, the CDR3 is TGTGCCAGCAGCTCCGGACAGGGAAGGATCAATCAGCCCCAGCATTTT. This sequence encodes CASSSGQGRINQPQHF.

This clonotype was picked up many times. V gene TRBV7-2 combines with J gene TRBJ1-6; D uncertain. Trimming cost V 4 bases and J 9 bases, with 13 bases left between them. The V gene's germline CDR1 is SGHTA and CDR2 FQGNSA. The CDR3 extends over 14 amino acids. The CDR3 DNA reads TGTGCCAGCAGCTCTTACGCCATTACTTCACCCCTCCACTTT. This codes for CASSSYAITSPLHF. The full variable domain, with the rest looked up from reference TRBV7-2 and TRBJ1-6, is GAGVSQSPSNKVTEKGKDVELRCDPISGHTALYWYRQSLGQGLEFLIYFQGNSAPDKSGLPSDRFSAERTGGSVSTLTIQRTQQEDSAVYLCASSSYAITSPLHFGNGTRLTVT.

This clonotype was counted at least ten times. The chain links TRBV7-2 to TRBJ1-2, with D unclear. V was clipped by 0 bases and J by 4 bases, with 12 bases between them. The CDR3 loop spans 15 amino acids. The V gene's germline CDR1 is SGHTA and CDR2 FQGNSA. The CDR3: CASSLAAGSSYGYTF. The CDR3 bases are TGTGCCAGCAGCTTAGCGGCGGGGAGCAGCTATGGCTACACCTTC.

This clonotype occurred many times. The chain employs TRBV7-6 and TRBJ2-2; a weak D match, TRBD2 (6 bases). The CDR3 contains 14 residues. CDR1 is SGHVS, CDR2 FNYEAQ, per germline. V was cut by 1 base and J by 4 bases, with 7 bases left in between. The CDR3: CASSLVGGTGELFF. DNA of the CDR3: TGTGCCAGCAGCTTAGTCGGGGGCACCGGGGAGCTGTTTTTT.

This clonotype was recorded many times. The chain links TRBV7-6 to TRBJ1-5, with no clear D. The CDR3 spans 14 residues. V was clipped by 5 bases and J by 5 bases, with 13 bases between them. Germline V gene lookup returns CDR1 SGHVS and CDR2 FNYEAQ. CDR3 residues: CASSLGEGHQPQHF. In DNA, the CDR3 is TGTGCCAGCAGCCTCGGGGAGGGCCATCAGCCCCAGCATTTT.

This clonotype was detected many times. This rearrangement joins TRBV7-6 to TRBJ1-1; D is undetermined. Germline V CDR1 and CDR2: SGHVS, FNYEAQ. V lost 2 bases and J lost 3, with 13 bases in between. CDR3 length equals 15 residues. This CDR3 is CASSLKVAGYTEAFF. CDR3 in DNA: TGTGCCAGCAGCTTAAAAGTGGCGGGGTACACTGAAGCTTTCTTT. The full variable domain, in which reference TRBV7-6 and TRBJ1-1 provide the parts outside the CDR3, is GAGVSQSPRYKVTKRGQDVALRCDPISGHVSLYWYRQALGQGPEFLTYFNYEAQQDKSGLPNDRFSAERPEGSISTLTIQRTEQRDSAMYRCASSLKVAGYTEAFFGQGTRLTVV.

This clonotype was seen a few times. The chain's CDR3 is CASSSRADTQYF. CDR3 DNA sequence: TGTGCCAGCAGCTCCCGAGCGGATACGCAGTATTTT. This rearrangement joins TRBV7-2 to TRBJ2-3; D gene uncertain. The CDR3 contains 12 residues. Trimming took off 4 bases at V and 6 bases at J, with 8 bases between the two ends. Germline-derived CDR1 and CDR2 are SGHTA and FQGNSA.

The J gene is TRBJ1-2, the V gene TRBV6-5, with 8 bases that match TRBD1. This CDR3 has 13 residues. Germline CDR1 and CDR2: MNHEY and SVGAGI. The trim removed 6 bases at V and 4 bases at J, leaving 4 bases unmatched. The CDR3 sequence is CASRQQGGYGYTF. Here the CDR3 DNA reads TGTGCCAGCAGGCAACAGGGGGGCTATGGCTACACCTTC.

This clonotype was counted at least ten times. The V and J genes are TRBV7-6 and TRBJ2-1; 8 bases are a match to TRBD2. This CDR3 contains 14 residues. The junction had 7 bases not matched to a gene; V was cut back by 5 bases and J by 7 bases. Germline V gene data show CDR1 as SGHVS and CDR2 as FNYEAQ. CDR3 DNA sequence: TGTGCCAGCAGCCAGCGGGAGTTGTCAAATGAGCAGTTCTTC. Translation: CASSQRELSNEQFF.

Ten or more counts support this clonotype. The chain has TRBV6-2 or TRBV6-3 and TRBJ2-7; no firm D call. Germline-derived CDR1 and CDR2 are MNHEY and SVGEGT. The CDR3 covers 13 residues. Trimming cost V 4 bases and J 0 bases, with 7 bases left between them. The CDR3 loop reads CASSFSTSYEQYF. CDR3 nucleotides: TGTGCCAGCAGTTTCTCCACCTCCTACGAGCAGTACTTC.

There are many counts of this clonotype. The chain couples TRBV7-2 to TRBJ2-1; 8 positions match TRBD2. The V segment lost 0 bases and the J segment 9 bases; nucleotides outside the gene matches: 7. Germline CDR1 is SGHTA and CDR2 is FQGNSA. This CDR3 is 15 amino acids long. In DNA, the CDR3 is TGTGCCAGCAGCTTAGCGTTGGGGGGGACTAGTGAGCAGTTCTTC. Translating gives CASSLALGGTSEQFF.

The genes are TRBV11-1 and TRBJ2-1; unclear D gene. The CDR3 contains 13 residues. Germline CDR1 is SGHAT and CDR2 is FQDESV (reference sequence). The germline V and J ends were trimmed by 1 base and 4 bases, with 5 bases remaining between them. CDR3 bases: TGTGCCAGCAGCTTAGGAGAATACAATGAGCAGTTCTTC. Translating gives CASSLGEYNEQFF.

This clonotype was counted many times. The chain uses TRBV7-6 and TRBJ2-5, with TRBD2 matching over 15 bases. Germline CDR1 and CDR2: SGHVS and FNYEAQ. The junction had 1 base not matched to a gene; V was cut back by 3 bases and J by 5 bases. The CDR3 length is 15 residues. The CDR3 loop reads CASSLGTSGGETQYF. The CDR3, as DNA: TGTGCCAGCAGCTTGGGGACTAGCGGGGGGGAGACCCAGTACTTC.

Within the sample, this clonotype is medium-sized. V is TRBV7-2 and J is TRBJ1-1; D unclear. Germline loops: CDR1 SGHTA, CDR2 FQGNSA. V lost 7 bases and J lost 0, with 12 bases in between. CDR3 length: 14 residues. The CDR3 bases are TGTGCCAGCATGCGGGTACCTATGAACACTGAAGCTTTCTTT. Translation: CASMRVPMNTEAFF.

In this sample, this clonotype turned up many times. V is TRBV20-1 and J is TRBJ1-2; D possibly corresponds to TRBD1 (5 bases). The V and J ends lost 3 bases and 6 bases respectively, with 8 bases between them. Looked up from germline, CDR1 is DFQATT and CDR2 is SNEGSKA (reference sequence). This CDR3 spans 11 amino acids. CDR3 amino acids: CSASGGNGYTF. DNA of the CDR3: TGCAGTGCTAGCGGGGGGAATGGCTACACCTTC.

This clonotype was recorded at least ten times. This chain links TRBV7-9 with TRBJ2-1, with D unclear. V was clipped by 5 bases and J by 6 bases, with 17 bases between them. CDR3 size: 15 residues. CDR1 and CDR2 from the germline V gene are SEHNR and FQNEAQ (reference sequence). CDR3: CASSPPFRVGNEQFF. The CDR3 region has the DNA TGTGCCAGCAGCCCCCCGTTTAGAGTAGGCAATGAGCAGTTCTTC.

Concerning this clonotype itself: This may be a read error: a much more frequent sequence differs by one nucleotide. The CDR3 DNA sequence: TGCGCCAGCAGCCAAAATTCCTCGGATGAGCAGTACTTC. The encoded protein is CASSQNSSDEQYF. This chain joins TRBV4-3 and TRBJ2-7, with D uncertain. The CDR3 contains 13 residues. Germline CDR1 LGHNA, CDR2 YSLEER. V gave up 2 bases and J gave up 7 bases, with 12 bases separating them.

The chain carries TRBV7-8 and TRBJ2-7, with D tentatively TRBD2 (5 bases). CDR1 is SGHVS and CDR2 is FQNEAQ in the germline V gene. V gave up 3 bases and J gave up 7 bases, with 16 bases separating them. The length of the CDR3 is 14 residues. The CDR3 DNA sequence: TGTGCCAGCAGCTTCGACGGGTGGAGGAGGGAGCAGTACTTC. It is translated as CASSFDGWRREQYF.

This clonotype was found many times. The V call is TRBV5-6, the J call TRBJ1-1; the D is unclear. Germline values: CDR1 SGHDT, CDR2 YYEEEE. Trimming removed 0 bases from V and 4 bases from J, with 16 bases in between. CDR3 length: 16 amino acids. The CDR3 here is CASSLVLETWGTEAFF. In DNA, the CDR3 is TGTGCCAGCAGCTTGGTTCTGGAAACATGGGGCACTGAAGCTTTCTTT.

In its sample, this clonotype was seen many times. V usage is TRBV5-6 and J usage is TRBJ2-5; 8 bases line up with TRBD2. There are 15 residues in the CDR3. V lost 4 bases to trimming and J lost 2 bases; unmatched junction nucleotides: 7. Germline CDR1 and CDR2: SGHDT and YYEEEE. The CDR3 DNA follows: TGTGCCAGCAGCCACGTGCGGGGGGATCAAGAGACCCAGTACTTC. It specifies CASSHVRGDQETQYF.